These 10 T cell receptor beta chains share one sample of origin, sequenced in a study of beta chain features in type 1 diabetes (dated by TCRdb to 2016 to 2019). Libraries were built with the immunoSEQ multiplex PCR assay. The High Capacity cDNA Reverse Transcription Kit was used to reverse transcribe all of the isolated RNA, meaning that expressed TCRB transcripts were what got sequenced. The clones in this table, taken by TCRdb from immuneACCESS, are in-frame only. Not every clone is retained; where verified, under half of the shortfall comes from an unresolved V gene, and the cause of the rest is unknown. This sample lists approximately 250,000 clones; roughly 24% were detected once. Around 0.012% of the sample rests with the top ten. No antigen has been identified for these receptors. Broad study findings and their caveats: A moderate but significant shortening of TCRB CDR3 length was observed in type 1 diabetes patients in all four CD4+ subsets.

The sequenced sample consisted of naive CD4+ T cells from blood. In the paper's terms, the cell subset or site label means: true naive CD4+ T cells. These receptors all come from a woman in her twenties or thirties with type 1 diabetes.

The rearrangement links TRBV30 to TRBJ1-5; TRBD1 matches at 7 bases. The V gene's germline CDR1 is GTSNPN and CDR2 SVGIG (reference sequence). CDR3 length: 16 amino acids. The J segment lost 2 bases and the V segment lost 3 bases, leaving 10 bases of the junction unmatched. CDR3 in DNA: TGTGCCTGGAGCGCCAAGACAGGGATGCGCAATCAGCCCCAGCATTTT. Its protein is CAWSAKTGMRNQPQHF.

This clone turned up a few times. The chain uses TRBV27 and TRBJ2-7, with 9 bases aligning to TRBD1. V gave up 5 bases and J gave up 2 bases; unmatched junction bases: 13. This CDR3 has 17 amino acids. Per the germline V gene, CDR1 is MNHEY and CDR2 is SMNVEV (reference sequence). CDR3 nucleotides: TGTGCCAGCAGTCTCTCCTCTCTCCGGGACAGGGCCTACGAGCAGTACTTC. The encoded protein is CASSLSSLRDRAYEQYF.

CDR3 nucleotides: TGCGCCAGCAGCATCCAACTAGCGGGAGCTGGCAATGAGCAGTTCTTC. This encodes CASSIQLAGAGNEQFF. The rearrangement uses TRBV4-1 and TRBJ2-1, with 11 bases matching TRBD2. Losses at the gene ends were 5 bases for V and 6 bases for J; bases not matched to a gene: 9. CDR1 and CDR2 from the germline V gene are MGHRA and YSYEKL. The CDR3 totals 16 residues.

The chain carries TRBV29-1 and TRBJ2-7, with 13 bases that match TRBD2. The V gene end was trimmed by 7 bases and the J gene end by 4 bases; junction bases not matched to a gene: 4. From germline, CDR1 is SQVTM and CDR2 ANQGSEA. The CDR3 is 13 amino acids. CDR3: CSAGGLAGYEQYF. The CDR3 region has the DNA TGCAGCGCCGGGGGACTAGCGGGATACGAGCAGTACTTC.

This clone was found a few times. This chain connects TRBV4-1 to TRBJ2-5; TRBD2 aligns across 7 bases. Per the germline V gene, CDR1 is MGHRA and CDR2 is YSYEKL. The CDR3 extends over 13 amino acids. J was trimmed by 11 bases and V by 1 base; bases with no gene match: 7. The CDR3 spells CASSQGSGREQYF. The CDR3, as DNA: TGCGCCAGCAGCCAAGGTAGCGGGCGGGAGCAGTACTTC.

In the case of this clone: Other DNA sequences in the same sample also yield this CDR3. This chain uses TRBV19 with TRBJ2-3, with D perhaps matching TRBD1 (5 bases). V lost 6 bases and J lost 0, with 10 bases in between. The CDR3 has 14 amino acids. CDR1 is LNHDA, CDR2 SQIVND, per germline (reference sequence). CDR3 loop: CASSRTSSTDTQYF. The CDR3 nucleotides are TGTGCCAGTAGCAGGACATCTAGCACAGATACGCAGTATTTT. Based on the CDR3 plus reference TRBV19 and TRBJ2-3, the full variable domain is DGGITQSPKYLFRKEGQNVTLSCEQNLNHDAMYWYRQDPGQGLRLIYYSQIVNDFQKGDIAEGYSVSREKKESFPLTVTSAQKNPTAFYLCASSRTSSTDTQYFGPGTRLTVL.

Only a few counts were recorded for this clone. The chain employs TRBV30 and TRBJ1-3; D is uncertain. The CDR3 is made up of 13 amino acids. Looked up from germline, CDR1 is GTSNPN and CDR2 is SVGIG (reference sequence). The V end lost 4 bases, the J end lost 0 bases, and 7 bases lay between the germline ends. The CDR3 DNA reads as TGTGCCTGGACCCCTATCTCTGGAAACACCATATATTTT. It codes for CAWTPISGNTIYF. Looking up the rest from reference TRBV30 and TRBJ1-3 gives the full variable domain: SQTIHQWPATLVQPVGSPLSLECTVEGTSNPNLYWYRQAAGRGLQLLFYSVGIGQISSEVPQNLSASRPQDRQFILSSKKLLLSDSGFYLCAWTPISGNTIYFGEGSWLTVV.

The rearrangement joins TRBV5-1 to TRBJ1-1; TRBD1 is a possible D gene (5 bases). CDR3 length equals 15 residues. CDR1 and CDR2 (germline): SGHRS, YFSETQ. The V and J ends lost 0 bases and 4 bases respectively, with 13 bases between them. The DNA for the CDR3 is TGCGCCAGCAGCTTGGTTCAGGGCGGGGGCACTGAAGCTTTCTTT. This gives the protein CASSLVQGGGTEAFF.

This clone has only a few counts. This chain uses TRBV7-9 with TRBJ1-2; 9 nucleotides line up with TRBD1. V lost 5 bases and J lost 8; bases outside the gene matches: 12. The length of the CDR3 is 15 residues. In germline, CDR1 is SEHNR, CDR2 FQNEAQ (reference sequence). CDR3 in DNA: TGTGCCAGCAGCCGGGACAGGGTGCCAGTAGGAGGCTACACCTTC. Its protein product is CASSRDRVPVGGYTF.

This clone was seen only a few times. The chain carries TRBV28 and TRBJ2-3; 7 nucleotides agree with TRBD1. The ends lost 4 bases at V and 3 bases at J; junction bases unmatched: 7. CDR3 size: 15 residues. Germline lookup yields CDR1 MDHEN and CDR2 SYDVKM. CDR3 sequence: CASSSPGQRTDTQYF. The CDR3 nucleotides are TGTGCCAGCAGTTCCCCGGGACAGCGGACAGATACGCAGTATTTT.